What follows are 25 T cell receptor beta chains derived from one specimen sequenced in a study of molecular identifiers for immune sequencing clone quantification. TCRdb re-called the PCR reads with MiXCR, one entry per CDR3 protein. The table records some 41,000 distinct CDR3 sequences, 24% of them present only once. Sequenced material: naive CD8+ T cells from blood, with Jurkat cell RNA spiked in. Subset denoted: FACS-sorted CD8+CD4-CCR7+CD45RA+ naive T cells. The receptor set was obtained from a human donor in good health. Some libraries in this study had Jurkat cell RNA spiked in.

This clonotype has a count of ten or more. This chain links TRBV27 with TRBJ1-1, with 7 bases that match TRBD1. Trimming took 3 bases from V and 7 from J; bases not matched to a gene: 5. Germline V lookup: CDR1 MNHEY, CDR2 SMNVEV (reference sequence). This CDR3 region has 13 residues. For the CDR3, the DNA is TGTGCCAGCAGTTTTAGGGGGCTGAGTGAAGCTTTCTTT. Translated, it gives CASSFRGLSEAFF.

In this sample, this clonotype turned up a few times. This chain connects TRBV7-2 to TRBJ2-5, with D perhaps TRBD2 (6 bases). Germline CDR1 and CDR2: SGHTA and FQGNSA. This CDR3 comprises 14 residues. Deletions cut 2 bases from V and 5 bases from J, with 12 bases between. CDR3 nucleotides: TGTGCCAGCAGCTTATTGCGGGATGGGGAGACCCAGTACTTC. As protein: CASSLLRDGETQYF. The full variable domain, in which reference TRBV7-2 and TRBJ2-5 provide the parts outside the CDR3, is GAGVSQSPSNKVTEKGKDVELRCDPISGHTALYWYRQSLGQGLEFLIYFQGNSAPDKSGLPSDRFSAERTGGSVSTLTIQRTQQEDSAVYLCASSLLRDGETQYFGPGTRLLVL.

A note on this clonotype: Given a much more abundant clone one base away, this may be a read error. CDR3: CASSQDRVEPQYF. As DNA, the CDR3 is TGCGCCAGCAGCCAAGATAGGGTAGAGCCCCAGTACTTC. V gene TRBV4-3 combines with J gene TRBJ2-5; no clear D. The CDR3 has 13 residues. The germline V gene has CDR1 LGHNA and CDR2 YSLEER.

This clonotype has more than one count but fewer than ten. A clone one base away is much larger, so this may be a read error. J is TRBJ2-1 and V is TRBV4-3; the D is unclear. V lost 1 base to trimming and J lost 6 bases, with 13 bases between them. The germline CDR1 and CDR2 sequences are LGHNA and YSLEER. The CDR3 runs to 15 residues. The CDR3 protein is CASSQGSSRRNEQFF. Here the CDR3 DNA reads TGCGCCAGCAGCCAAGGATCTTCGCGCCGCAATGAGCAGTTCTTC.

By frequency in the sample, this clonotype is medium-sized (0.01 to 0.1%). CDR3 residues: CASSPIGSLDNEQFF. CDR3 bases: TGTGCCAGCAGCCCAATCGGGTCCCTAGACAATGAGCAGTTCTTC. The chain recombines TRBV7-2 with TRBJ2-1; no reliable D call. This CDR3 region has 15 residues. Trimming cost V 5 bases and J 5 bases, with 16 bases left between them. Per germline, CDR1 SGHTA and CDR2 FQGNSA.

This clonotype occurred many times. In DNA, the CDR3 is TGTGCCAGCAGTTACTCGATCGGGGAGTCCACAGATACGCAGTATTTT. Protein sequence: CASSYSIGESTDTQYF. The rearrangement links TRBV6-2 or TRBV6-3 to TRBJ2-3; the D gene is possibly TRBD2 (5 bases). The CDR3 is 16 residues long. From germline, CDR1 is MNHEY and CDR2 SVGEGT. The V and J ends lost 0 bases and 2 bases respectively, with 12 bases between them.

Of note for this clonotype: This clone may be a read error of a much larger clone one base away. The rearrangement uses TRBV6-5 and TRBJ2-7; D is undetermined. Looked up from germline, CDR1 is MNHEY and CDR2 is SVGAGI. The CDR3 sequence is 13 residues long. The CDR3 loop is CASSYSSGYGQYF. CDR3 nucleotide sequence: TGTGCCAGCAGTTACTCCTCCGGCTACGGGCAGTACTTC.

Turning to this clonotype: This may be a read error: a much more frequent sequence differs by one nucleotide. CDR3 residues: CASNSARVYEQYF. The DNA for the CDR3 is TGTGCCAGCAATTCGGCCAGGGTCTACGAGCAGTACTTC. The gene calls are TRBV6-2 or TRBV6-3 and TRBJ2-7, with a possible D match to TRBD1 (5 bases). The CDR3 contains 13 residues. V was clipped by 7 bases and J by 3 bases, with 13 bases between them. Germline V gene lookup returns CDR1 MNHEY and CDR2 SVGEGT.

There are many counts of this clonotype. This chain joins TRBV27 and TRBJ2-1; weak D call: TRBD1 (6 bases). Germline V gives CDR1 MNHEY, CDR2 SMNVEV (reference sequence). The V end was cut by 6 bases, the J end by 11 bases, with 32 bases between. The CDR3 length is 18 residues. The CDR3 nucleotides read TGTGCCAGCAGAAAAACTACAGGGATTATCGGATTAGGTGTTAAGCAGTTCTTC. This encodes CASRKTTGIIGLGVKQFF.

Remarks on this clonotype: Just one base apart from a much larger clone, this may be a read error. The J gene is TRBJ1-5, the V gene TRBV7-6; tentative D call: TRBD1 (5 bases). CDR3 length: 15 residues. The germline V gene encodes CDR1 SGHVS and CDR2 FNYEAQ. The CDR3 region is CARSPGHSSNQPQHF. CDR3 DNA: TGTGCCCGCAGCCCAGGGCATTCTAGCAATCAGCCCCAGCATTTT.

This clonotype was counted many times. This chain links TRBV4-3 with TRBJ2-7, with D uncertain. Germline V CDR1 and CDR2: LGHNA, YSLEER. The CDR3 has 14 amino acids. Trimming took 3 bases from V and 1 from J, leaving 10 bases between them. The CDR3 is CASSQTTGSYEQYF. The CDR3 coding sequence is TGCGCCAGCAGCCAGACGACTGGTTCCTACGAGCAGTACTTC.

This clonotype was recorded many times. CDR3 nucleotides: TGCAGTGCAGTGGGGGGCAAGTACGAGCAGTACTTC. It is translated as CSAVGGKYEQYF. This chain uses TRBV20-1 with TRBJ2-7, with D tentatively TRBD1 or TRBD2 (6 bases each). The CDR3 runs 12 residues. Germline loops: CDR1 DFQATT, CDR2 SNEGSKA (reference sequence). Trimming stripped 6 bases from V and 4 bases from J, with 13 bases between.

This clonotype was seen at least ten times. The rearrangement links TRBV13 to TRBJ2-5, with no clear D. The CDR3 spans 16 residues. V lost 5 bases and J lost 2, with 18 bases in between. Germline V CDR1 and CDR2: PRHDT, FYEKMQ (reference sequence). CDR3: CASSTSTTRPQETQYF. Here the CDR3 DNA reads TGTGCCAGCAGCACCTCCACAACAAGACCTCAAGAGACCCAGTACTTC. Filled out from reference TRBV13 and TRBJ2-5, the complete variable domain reads AAGVIQSPRHLIKEKRETATLKCYPIPRHDTVYWYQQGPGQDPQFLISFYEKMQSDKGSIPDRFSAQQFSDYHSELNMSSLELGDSALYFCASSTSTTRPQETQYFGPGTRLLVL.

As concerns this clonotype: This sequence may be a read error, since a much larger clone differs from it by one base. This chain joins TRBV5-1 and TRBJ2-1; 10 bases map to TRBD2. The CDR3 length is 15 residues. CDR1 SGHRS and CDR2 YFSETQ come from the germline V gene. CDR3: CASSYTSGAYNGQFF. Here the CDR3 DNA reads TGCGCCAGCAGCTACACTAGCGGGGCCTACAATGGGCAGTTCTTC.

This clonotype was seen repeatedly, ten times or more. The rearrangement uses TRBV6-2 or TRBV6-3 and TRBJ2-7; no firm D call. The germline CDR1 and CDR2 sequences are MNHEY and SVGEGT. The CDR3 spans 14 residues. V shed 6 bases and J shed 3 bases, with 15 bases lying between them. DNA for the CDR3: TGTGCCAGCAGCGCCGGCAAGTACGTCTACGAGCAGTACTTC. It specifies CASSAGKYVYEQYF.

In its sample, this clonotype is medium-sized. The rearrangement links TRBV5-5 to TRBJ2-3; D remains ambiguous. The CDR3 covers 14 residues. In germline, CDR1 is SGHKS, CDR2 YYEKEE (reference sequence). Deletions cut 1 base from V and 1 base from J, with 7 bases between. The CDR3 coding sequence is TGTGCCAGCAGCTTGCTTGGGGGCACAGATACGCAGTATTTT. It codes for CASSLLGGTDTQYF. Using reference TRBV5-5 and TRBJ2-3 for the parts outside the CDR3, the full variable domain is DAGVTQSPTHLIKTRGQQVTLRCSPISGHKSVSWYQQVLGQGPQFIFQYYEKEERGRGNFPDRFSARQFPNYSSELNVNALLLGDSALYLCASSLLGGTDTQYFGPGTRLTVL.

This clonotype was found many times. The chain has TRBV6-2 or TRBV6-3 and TRBJ2-5, with 9 nucleotides matching TRBD2. With V trimmed by 4 bases and J by 0 bases, 3 bases remained unmatched. CDR3 length equals 15 residues. The germline gives CDR1 MNHEY, CDR2 SVGEGT. As DNA, the CDR3 is TGTGCCAGCAGTTGGACTAGCGACTACCAAGAGACCCAGTACTTC. It is translated as CASSWTSDYQETQYF.

With regard to this clonotype: This may arise from a read error, as a much more abundant clone is one base away. The chain uses TRBV12-3 or TRBV12-4 and TRBJ2-3; TRBD2 matches at 8 bases. With V trimmed by 8 bases and J by 1 base, 8 bases remained unmatched. The CDR3 length is 15 residues. CDR3 protein: CASGQRERGTDTQYF. The CDR3 DNA follows: TGTGCCAGCGGCCAGCGGGAGAGAGGCACAGATACGCAGTATTTT.

Notes on this clonotype: A junction boundary mismatches the germline segment, possibly from a read error. The chain combines TRBV7-2 with TRBJ2-2; TRBD2 is a possible D gene (5 bases). Germline V gene lookup returns CDR1 SGHTA and CDR2 FQGNSA. The CDR3 totals 14 residues. The CDR3 region is CASSLVSPAGELVF. CDR3 coding DNA: TGTGCCAGCAGCTTAGTGTCCCCCGCCGGGGAGCTGGTTTTT.

This clonotype was seen ten or more times. This chain's CDR3 is CASSLGGTADYEQYF. The CDR3 nucleotides read TGTGCCAGCAGTTTAGGAGGGACAGCCGACTACGAGCAGTACTTC. V and J are TRBV27 and TRBJ2-7; tentative D call: TRBD1 (7 bases). Looked up from germline, CDR1 is MNHEY and CDR2 is SMNVEV (reference sequence). The CDR3 spans 15 residues. The V and J ends lost 2 bases and 3 bases respectively, with 14 bases between them.

The chain couples TRBV2 to TRBJ2-7; possibly TRBD1 for D (8 bases). The CDR3 runs 13 residues. In germline, CDR1 is SNHLY, CDR2 FYNNEI. Trimming stripped 6 bases from V and 7 bases from J, with 16 bases between. The CDR3 here is CASSGGTGAEQYF. CDR3 bases: TGTGCCAGCAGCGGGGGGACAGGCGCGGAGCAGTACTTC.

The chain uses TRBV29-1 and TRBJ1-1, with no clear D. The CDR3 extends over 16 amino acids. Germline-derived CDR1 and CDR2 are SQVTM and ANQGSEA. With 1 base removed from V and 3 bases from J, the gap between germline ends came to 18 bases. The CDR3: CSVEGTHSAKDTEAFF. Written as DNA, the CDR3 is TGCAGCGTTGAAGGGACTCATTCCGCGAAGGACACTGAAGCTTTCTTT.

This clonotype was counted only a few times. V gene TRBV5-3 combines with J gene TRBJ2-7; D is unresolved. Being an ORF, TRBV5-3 has a function that is uncertain. CDR3 length: 16 residues. Trimming left V 8 bases short and J 0 bases short, with 21 bases between. The CDR3: CASNYWSGLSSYEQYF. In DNA form, the CDR3 reads TGTGCCAGCAACTACTGGTCCGGGCTCTCCTCCTACGAGCAGTACTTC.

In this sample, this clonotype turned up many times. The CDR3: CASRDGLNTEAFF. The CDR3 nucleotides are TGTGCCAGTAGGGACGGACTGAACACTGAAGCTTTCTTT. The V call is TRBV19, the J call TRBJ1-1; no definite D call. The CDR3 has 13 residues. V lost 6 bases and J 0 bases, leaving 8 bases between the germline ends. The germline V gene encodes CDR1 LNHDA and CDR2 SQIVND (reference sequence).

V gene TRBV7-9 combines with J gene TRBJ1-1; D is unresolved. Germline V gene lookup returns CDR1 SEHNR and CDR2 FQNEAQ (reference sequence). Trimming took 2 bases from V and 6 from J, leaving 7 bases between them. This CDR3 comprises 12 residues. The CDR3 is CASSLSPPEAFF. The CDR3 DNA is TGTGCCAGCAGCTTATCGCCCCCTGAAGCTTTCTTT.